The next 32 T cell receptor beta chains were all read from a single sample in a study of molecular identifiers for immune sequencing clone quantification. TCRdb processed the PCR reads anew with MiXCR; each CDR3 protein has one entry. The sample contains more than 450,000 distinct CDR3 sequences, about 21% of which appear only once. Sequenced material: naive CD8+ T cells from blood, with Jurkat cell RNA spiked in. Described subset: FACS-sorted CD8+CD4-CCR7+CD45RA+ naive T cells. The receptor source for this set is a human donor in good health. Some libraries in this study had Jurkat cell RNA spiked in.

Only one count was recorded for this clonotype. A read error is possible here, since a much larger clone lies one base away. The V call is TRBV4-3, the J call TRBJ2-7, with D maybe TRBD2 (6 bases). This CDR3 spans 16 amino acids. Trimming removed 0 bases at V and 6 bases at J, with 18 bases between. Looked up from germline, CDR1 is LGHNA and CDR2 is YSLEER. This CDR3 is CASSQDVSSGSCEQYF. The CDR3 region has the DNA TGCGCCAGCAGCCAAGATGTGAGTAGCGGAAGCTGCGAGCAGTACTTC.

This clonotype was observed many times. This chain uses TRBV6-6 with TRBJ2-5, with 11 bases aligning to TRBD2. CDR1 is MNHNY, CDR2 SVGAGI, per germline (reference sequence). The ends lost 1 base at V and 2 bases at J; junction bases unmatched: 6. CDR3 size: 17 residues. CDR3 nucleotide sequence: TGTGCCAGCAGTTACTGGGGACTAGCGGAGCCTCAAGAGACCCAGTACTTC. Translated, it gives CASSYWGLAEPQETQYF.

Concerning this clonotype: The junction departs from germline at one end; a sequencing error may be responsible. V gene TRBV7-9 combines with J gene TRBJ2-7; D not resolved. Germline assignment: CDR1 SEHNR and CDR2 FQNEAQ (reference sequence). CDR3 length: 16 residues. For the CDR3, the DNA is TGTGCCAGCAGCTTAGGGCTGGTTGAGAGCTCCTACGAGCTGTACTTC. Its protein product is CASSLGLVESSYELYF. The variable domain in full, completed from reference TRBV7-9 and TRBJ2-7, reads DTGVSQNPRHKITKRGQNVTFRCDPISEHNRLYWYRQTLGQGPEFLTYFQNEAQLEKSRLLSDRFSAERPKGSFSTLEIQRTEQGDSAMYLCASSLGLVESSYELYFGPGTRLTVT.

To note about this clonotype: Possible read error: a much larger clone is one base away. The CDR3 carries no conserved terminal phenylalanine or tryptophan, so it likely arises from a read error. The rearrangement links TRBV12-5 to TRBJ1-2, with D possibly TRBD1 on 5 matching bases. Germline V gives CDR1 LGHNT, CDR2 FRNRAP. Deletions cut 2 bases from V and 4 bases from J, with 14 bases between. The CDR3 is made up of 15 amino acids. The CDR3 protein is CASGLIPPTVYGYTS. DNA of the CDR3: TGTGCTAGTGGTTTGATTCCCCCGACAGTCTATGGCTACACCTCC.

In its sample, this clonotype was seen a few times. This chain joins TRBV27 and TRBJ1-5; 9 bases are shared with TRBD1. This CDR3 region has 17 residues. Per the germline V gene, CDR1 is MNHEY and CDR2 is SMNVEV (reference sequence). The J segment lost 6 bases and the V segment lost 6 bases, leaving 15 bases of the junction unmatched. The CDR3 DNA reads as TGTGCCAGCAGCCACAACTACGGGACAGGGCACGGTCAGCCCCAGCATTTT. Translation gives CASSHNYGTGHGQPQHF.

V and J are TRBV20-1 and TRBJ2-5, with 7 nucleotides matching TRBD1. This CDR3 is built from 15 residues. Germline V gene sequence: CDR1 DFQATT, CDR2 SNEGSKA (reference sequence). V gave up 0 bases and J gave up 2 bases; unmatched junction bases: 6. The CDR3 DNA follows: TGCAGTGCTAGAGATGGGACAGCTAGTCAAGAGACCCAGTACTTC. Protein product: CSARDGTASQETQYF.

This clonotype was detected ten times or more. The chain joins TRBV30 to TRBJ2-3, with TRBD2 matching over 7 bases. The CDR3 sequence is 14 residues long. Germline loops: CDR1 GTSNPN, CDR2 SVGIG (reference sequence). J gave up 0 bases and V 2 bases, and 2 bases lay outside the gene matches. The CDR3 reads CAWSRAGSTDTQYF. The CDR3 DNA reads TGTGCCTGGAGTCGAGCGGGGAGCACAGATACGCAGTATTTT.

At least ten counts were recorded for this clonotype. The chain recombines TRBV29-1 with TRBJ2-6; 10 bases line up with TRBD1. Unmatched junction bases numbered 6, after V lost 7 bases and J lost 0 bases. Per the germline V gene, CDR1 is SQVTM and CDR2 is ANQGSEA. This CDR3 contains 16 residues. CDR3 in DNA: TGCAGCGCCACCGGGACAGGGGTCTCTGGGGCCAACGTCCTGACTTTC. Its protein product is CSATGTGVSGANVLTF.

This clonotype was detected many times. The chain recombines TRBV19 with TRBJ2-3, with 7 bases lining up with TRBD2. With 7 bases clipped from V and 6 bases from J, the junction kept 7 bases outside the gene matches. In germline, CDR1 is LNHDA, CDR2 SQIVND (reference sequence). This CDR3 comprises 13 residues. CDR3 amino acids: CASTPGTTDTQYF. CDR3 DNA: TGTGCCAGTACCCCGGGGACTACCGATACGCAGTATTTT. The whole variable domain, remainder taken from reference TRBV19 and TRBJ2-3, is DGGITQSPKYLFRKEGQNVTLSCEQNLNHDAMYWYRQDPGQGLRLIYYSQIVNDFQKGDIAEGYSVSREKKESFPLTVTSAQKNPTAFYLCASTPGTTDTQYFGPGTRLTVL.

The chain combines TRBV7-9 with TRBJ2-7, with a tentative D call TRBD1 (5 bases). The CDR3 has 15 amino acids. Germline lookup yields CDR1 SEHNR and CDR2 FQNEAQ (reference sequence). V was pared by 5 bases and J by 2 bases, with 16 bases between. The CDR3 loop is CASSPIRVSPYEQYF. The CDR3 bases are TGTGCCAGCAGCCCTATCAGGGTTTCCCCCTACGAGCAGTACTTC.

The rearrangement joins TRBV20-1 to TRBJ2-7, with D possibly matching TRBD2 (6 bases). Trimming took 6 bases from V and 1 from J, leaving 16 bases between them. Germline V gene lookup returns CDR1 DFQATT and CDR2 SNEGSKA (reference sequence). The CDR3 runs to 14 residues. CDR3 region: CSASGRGFSYEQYF. DNA for the CDR3: TGCAGTGCCTCCGGGCGGGGCTTTTCCTACGAGCAGTACTTC.

V gene TRBV30 combines with J gene TRBJ1-6, with TRBD1 as a possible D gene (5 bases). Germline V gene sequence: CDR1 GTSNPN, CDR2 SVGIG (reference sequence). The CDR3 covers 14 residues. V was trimmed by 5 bases and J by 7 bases, leaving 15 bases between them. The CDR3 sequence: CAWGAGPFNSPLHF. The CDR3 DNA reads as TGTGCCTGGGGGGCTGGGCCCTTCAATTCACCCCTCCACTTT.

With respect to this clonotype: A much larger clone is a single base away; this may be a read error. The chain links TRBV12-3 or TRBV12-4 to TRBJ2-3; 9 bases match TRBD2. The CDR3 has 15 residues. CDR3 loop: CASSYSGRRTDTQCF. CDR3 sequence (DNA): TGTGCCAGCAGTTATAGCGGGAGACGCACAGATACGCAGTGTTTT.

This clonotype was recorded once. A much larger clone lies one base from this, so it may be a read error. The gene calls are TRBV4-3 and TRBJ1-3, with a possible D match to TRBD1 (6 bases). The CDR3 totals 17 residues. Germline V lookup: CDR1 LGHNA, CDR2 YSLEER. The CDR3 DNA follows: TGCGCCAGCAGACAAGATAGGGCGGACAGCTCTGGAAACACCATATATTTT. This codes for CASRQDRADSSGNTIYF.

The table lists this clonotype with a few counts. The gene calls are TRBV5-1 and TRBJ2-7; 7 nucleotides line up with TRBD1. The CDR3 has 16 residues. V trimming: 1 base; J trimming: 3 bases; junction bases outside the gene matches: 10. The germline V gene encodes CDR1 SGHRS and CDR2 YFSETQ. CDR3 nucleotide sequence: TGCGCCAGCAGCTTGTACCCCGGGACAGAGTACTACGAGCAGTACTTC. Residues: CASSLYPGTEYYEQYF.

The DNA of the CDR3 is TGTGCCAGCACCGCACAAACGAACACTGAAGCTTTCTTT. Its translation: CASTAQTNTEAFF. The V and J genes are TRBV12-3 or TRBV12-4 and TRBJ1-1; D is ambiguous. The V and J ends lost 7 bases and 1 base respectively, with 10 bases between them. There are 13 residues in the CDR3.

CDR3 in DNA: TGTGCCAGCAGTTTATCCCACAGCCCCTACGAGCAGTACTTC. It translates to CASSLSHSPYEQYF. This chain uses TRBV27 with TRBJ2-7; D ambiguous. V lost 0 bases and J 2 bases, leaving 8 bases between the germline ends. The CDR3 runs 14 residues. The germline CDR1 and CDR2 sequences are MNHEY and SMNVEV (reference sequence).

This clonotype was seen many times. V usage is TRBV13 and J usage is TRBJ1-1; D gene ambiguous. Germline V lookup: CDR1 PRHDT, CDR2 FYEKMQ (reference sequence). Trimming shortened V by 3 bases and J by 4 bases, and 6 bases separated the two germline ends. The CDR3 consists of 12 residues. The CDR3 protein is CASSFAPTEAFF. The CDR3 region has the DNA TGTGCCAGCAGCTTTGCCCCCACTGAAGCTTTCTTT.

With respect to this clonotype: It may be a read error: a sequence one base away is much more abundant. The chain uses TRBV4-3 and TRBJ1-6, with D uncertain. The V and J ends lost 0 bases and 0 bases respectively, with 9 bases between them. Per the germline V gene, CDR1 is LGHNA and CDR2 is YSLEER. This CDR3 is built from 17 residues. This chain's CDR3 is CASSQDPASSYNSPLHF. CDR3 bases: TGCGCCAGCAGCCAAGATCCCGCCAGCTCCTATAATTCACCCCTCCACTTT.

The chain joins TRBV30 to TRBJ1-1; tentative D call: TRBD1 (5 bases). CDR3 length: 16 residues. V lost 2 bases, J lost 0 bases, and 16 bases lay in between. Germline V gene lookup returns CDR1 GTSNPN and CDR2 SVGIG (reference sequence). The CDR3 loop reads CAWSPFWTNVNTEAFF. The CDR3 DNA reads TGTGCCTGGAGTCCCTTTTGGACAAACGTGAACACTGAAGCTTTCTTT. Variable domain in full (rest from reference TRBV30 and TRBJ1-1): SQTIHQWPATLVQPVGSPLSLECTVEGTSNPNLYWYRQAAGRGLQLLFYSVGIGQISSEVPQNLSASRPQDRQFILSSKKLLLSDSGFYLCAWSPFWTNVNTEAFFGQGTRLTVV.

This clonotype was counted a few times. The CDR3 sequence: CATSHTLRGRVTGELFF. The CDR3 bases are TGTGCCACCAGCCATACTCTCAGGGGACGTGTCACCGGGGAGCTGTTTTTT. This chain uses TRBV15 with TRBJ2-2; a possible D gene is TRBD1 (6 bases). Trimming stripped 5 bases from V and 4 bases from J, with 20 bases between. The CDR3 totals 17 residues. Germline CDR1 LNHNV, CDR2 YYDKDF (reference sequence).

This clonotype appeared many times. The CDR3 loop reads CASSMAGPAGEQYF. CDR3 in DNA: TGTGCCAGTAGTATGGCGGGACCTGCGGGCGAGCAGTACTTC. The V and J genes are TRBV19 and TRBJ2-7, with D tentatively TRBD2 (6 bases). Per germline, CDR1 LNHDA and CDR2 SQIVND (reference sequence). This CDR3 contains 14 residues. V was trimmed by 3 bases and J by 6 bases, leaving 15 bases between them.

This clonotype was seen a few times. The gene calls are TRBV28 and TRBJ2-2; D remains ambiguous. This CDR3 spans 15 amino acids. From germline, CDR1 is MDHEN and CDR2 SYDVKM. V lost 1 base to trimming and J lost 1 base, with 7 bases between them. The DNA of the CDR3 is TGTGCCAGCAGTTTATACAGTGGGAACACCGGGGAGCTGTTTTTT. As protein: CASSLYSGNTGELFF.

This clonotype was found a few times. The chain links TRBV20-1 to TRBJ2-7; 8 nucleotides agree with TRBD2. The CDR3 has 15 residues. V was clipped by 3 bases and J by 4 bases; unmatched bases: 11. Germline CDR1 and CDR2: DFQATT and SNEGSKA (reference sequence). The CDR3 DNA reads TGCAGTGCTAGTTTTGGGGAGCGGGAGTGGTACGAGCAGTACTTC. Amino acids: CSASFGEREWYEQYF.

This chain connects TRBV4-3 to TRBJ1-3; D is ambiguous. Germline CDR1 and CDR2: LGHNA and YSLEER. The V and J ends lost 0 bases and 8 bases respectively, with 17 bases between them. The CDR3 contains 16 residues. The CDR3 sequence is CASSQDRAGGGDTIYF. In nucleotides, the CDR3 is TGCGCCAGCAGCCAAGATCGAGCGGGCGGCGGGGACACCATATATTTT.

This clonotype was seen repeatedly, ten times or more. The V gene is TRBV7-9, the J gene TRBJ1-5; a weak D match, TRBD1 (5 bases). Trimming shortened V by 6 bases and J by 2 bases, and 14 bases separated the two germline ends. This CDR3 is 15 amino acids long. Looked up from germline, CDR1 is SEHNR and CDR2 is FQNEAQ (reference sequence). CDR3 region: CASSPSRGGNQPQHF. The CDR3 DNA is TGTGCCAGCAGTCCCTCGAGGGGCGGCAATCAGCCCCAGCATTTT.

Comments on this clonotype: This clone may be a read error of a much larger clone one base away. Here the CDR3 reads CAGRLSGTETQYF. CDR3 DNA sequence: TGTGCCGGCAGGCTCAGCGGGACAGAGACCCAGTACTTC. This sequence joins TRBV7-8 and TRBJ2-5; TRBD2 aligns across 7 bases. Germline assignment: CDR1 SGHVS and CDR2 FQNEAQ. This CDR3 spans 13 amino acids.

The chain is built from TRBV19 and TRBJ2-7, with TRBD1 matching over 8 bases. The length of the CDR3 is 16 residues. Germline trimming cut 0 bases from V and 4 bases from J; bases unmatched to any gene: 8. CDR1 is LNHDA and CDR2 is SQIVND in the germline V gene (reference sequence). CDR3 protein: CASSIDLRDRSYEQYF. CDR3 nucleotides: TGTGCCAGTAGTATAGACCTCCGGGACAGGAGTTACGAGCAGTACTTC.

This clonotype came up many times. The chain uses TRBV29-1 and TRBJ2-1, with D unclear. The germline V and J ends were trimmed by 3 bases and 3 bases, with 3 bases remaining between them. The CDR3 totals 11 residues. The germline V gene has CDR1 SQVTM and CDR2 ANQGSEA. The CDR3 is CSVDRYNEQFF. CDR3 coding DNA: TGCAGCGTTGACCGCTACAATGAGCAGTTCTTC.

This clonotype was found many times. The V call is TRBV4-3, the J call TRBJ2-3, with D tentatively TRBD1 (6 bases). The CDR3 length is 15 residues. Trimming removed 4 bases at V and 2 bases at J, with 13 bases between. Germline CDR1 reads LGHNA; CDR2 reads YSLEER. In DNA form, the CDR3 reads TGCGCCAGCAGCCCCTTAGGGGGAGACACAGATACGCAGTATTTT. Translated, it gives CASSPLGGDTDTQYF.

This clonotype was seen ten or more times. The chain links TRBV5-1 to TRBJ2-2, with no clear D. Germline V gene lookup returns CDR1 SGHRS and CDR2 YFSETQ. CDR3 length: 17 amino acids. Trimming took 1 base from V and 3 from J, leaving 16 bases between them. CDR3 protein: CASSLTLRTRDTGELFF. The CDR3 nucleotides read TGCGCCAGCAGCTTGACTCTGCGAACAAGGGACACCGGGGAGCTGTTTTTT. Full variable domain (remainder filled in from reference TRBV5-1 and TRBJ2-2): KAGVTQTPRYLIKTRGQQVTLSCSPISGHRSVSWYQQTPGQGLQFLFEYFSETQRNKGNFPGRFSGRQFSNSRSEMNVSTLELGDSALYLCASSLTLRTRDTGELFFGEGSRLTVL.

This clonotype showed up many times. The chain recombines TRBV24-1 with TRBJ2-3; TRBD2 matches 13 bases. The CDR3 runs to 17 residues. V shed 3 bases, J shed 6 bases, and the junction held 8 bases outside the gene matches. CDR1 and CDR2 (germline): KGHDR, SFDVKD. CDR3 residues: CATSDAGTSGVTDTQYF. CDR3 DNA sequence: TGTGCCACCAGTGATGCCGGGACTAGCGGGGTGACGGATACGCAGTATTTT.